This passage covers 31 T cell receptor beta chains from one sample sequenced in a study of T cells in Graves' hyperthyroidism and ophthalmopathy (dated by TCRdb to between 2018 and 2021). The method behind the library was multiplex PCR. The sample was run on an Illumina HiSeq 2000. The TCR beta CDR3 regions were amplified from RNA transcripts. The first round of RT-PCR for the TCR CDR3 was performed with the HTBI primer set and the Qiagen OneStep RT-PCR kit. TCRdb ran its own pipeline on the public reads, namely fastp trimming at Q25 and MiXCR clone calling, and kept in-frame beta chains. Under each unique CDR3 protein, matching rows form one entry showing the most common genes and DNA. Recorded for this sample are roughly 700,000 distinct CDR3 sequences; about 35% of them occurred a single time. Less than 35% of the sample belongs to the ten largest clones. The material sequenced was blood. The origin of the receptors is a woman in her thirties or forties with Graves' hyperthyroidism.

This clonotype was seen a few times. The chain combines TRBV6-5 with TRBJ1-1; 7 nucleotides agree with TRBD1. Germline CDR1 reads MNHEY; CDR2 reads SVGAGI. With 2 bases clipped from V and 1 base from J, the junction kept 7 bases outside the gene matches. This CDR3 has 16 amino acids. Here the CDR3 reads CASSYVQGRTNTEAFF. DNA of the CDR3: TGTGCCAGCAGTTACGTACAGGGGAGAACGAACACTGAAGCTTTCTTT.

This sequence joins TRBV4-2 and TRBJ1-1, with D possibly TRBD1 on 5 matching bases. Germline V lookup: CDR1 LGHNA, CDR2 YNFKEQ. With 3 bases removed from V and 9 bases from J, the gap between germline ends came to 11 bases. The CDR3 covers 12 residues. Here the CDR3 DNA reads TGTGCCAGCAGCCAGGCTGACAGAAAAGCTTTCTTT. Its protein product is CASSQADRKAFF.

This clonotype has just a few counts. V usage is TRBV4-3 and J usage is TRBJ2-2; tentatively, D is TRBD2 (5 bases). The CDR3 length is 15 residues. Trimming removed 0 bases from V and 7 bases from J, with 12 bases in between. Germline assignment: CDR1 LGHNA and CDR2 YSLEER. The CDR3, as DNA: TGCGCCAGCAGCCAAGATGTCGGGGTAGGCGGGGAGCTGTTTTTT. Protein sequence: CASSQDVGVGGELFF.

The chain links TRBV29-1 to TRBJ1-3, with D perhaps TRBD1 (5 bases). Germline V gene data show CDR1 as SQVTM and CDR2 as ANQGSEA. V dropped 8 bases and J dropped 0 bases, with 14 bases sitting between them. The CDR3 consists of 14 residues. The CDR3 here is CSFTAGPSGNTIYF. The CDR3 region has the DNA TGCAGCTTTACCGCGGGGCCCTCTGGAAACACCATATATTTT.

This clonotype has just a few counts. CDR3 protein: CASRKRDLETQYF. CDR3 DNA: TGTGCCAGCAGAAAGCGGGATCTAGAGACCCAGTACTTC. V is TRBV27 and J is TRBJ2-5, with 7 bases lining up with TRBD2. Germline lookup yields CDR1 MNHEY and CDR2 SMNVEV (reference sequence). This CDR3 region has 13 residues. V was pared by 6 bases and J by 4 bases, with 5 bases of the junction left unmatched.

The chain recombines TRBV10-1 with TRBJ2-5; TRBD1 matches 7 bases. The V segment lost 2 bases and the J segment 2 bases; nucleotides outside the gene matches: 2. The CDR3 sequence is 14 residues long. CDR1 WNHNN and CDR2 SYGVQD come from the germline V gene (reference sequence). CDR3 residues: CASSEGTEQETQYF. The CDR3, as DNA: TGCGCCAGCAGTGAGGGGACAGAGCAAGAGACCCAGTACTTC.

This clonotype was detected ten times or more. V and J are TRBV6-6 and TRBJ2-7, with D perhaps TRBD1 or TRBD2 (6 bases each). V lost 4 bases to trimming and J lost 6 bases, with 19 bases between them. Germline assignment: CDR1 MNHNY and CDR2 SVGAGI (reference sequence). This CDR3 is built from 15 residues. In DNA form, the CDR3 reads TGTGCCAGCAGTTCAGGGACGGGGGCATTGGGCGAGCAGTACTTC. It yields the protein CASSSGTGALGEQYF.

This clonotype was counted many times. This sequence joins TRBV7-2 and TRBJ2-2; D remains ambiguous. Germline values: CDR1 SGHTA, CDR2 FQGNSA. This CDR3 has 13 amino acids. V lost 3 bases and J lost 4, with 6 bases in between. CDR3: CASSFARTGELFF. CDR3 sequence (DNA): TGTGCCAGCAGCTTCGCACGCACCGGGGAGCTGTTTTTT. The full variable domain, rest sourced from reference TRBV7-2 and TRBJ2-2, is GAGVSQSPSNKVTEKGKDVELRCDPISGHTALYWYRQSLGQGLEFLIYFQGNSAPDKSGLPSDRFSAERTGGSVSTLTIQRTQQEDSAVYLCASSFARTGELFFGEGSRLTVL.

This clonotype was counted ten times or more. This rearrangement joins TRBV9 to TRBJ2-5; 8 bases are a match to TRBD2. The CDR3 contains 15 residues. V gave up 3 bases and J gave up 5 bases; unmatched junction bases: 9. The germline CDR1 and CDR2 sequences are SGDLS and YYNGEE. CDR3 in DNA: TGTGCCAGCAGCGCGGCTCCGGGACTAGGGGAGACCCAGTACTTC. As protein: CASSAAPGLGETQYF.

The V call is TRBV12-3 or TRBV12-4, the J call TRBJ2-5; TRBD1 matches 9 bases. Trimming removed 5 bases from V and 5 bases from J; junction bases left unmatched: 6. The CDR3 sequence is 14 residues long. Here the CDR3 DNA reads TGTGCCAGCAGTATCCGGGACAGGGAGGAGACCCAGTACTTC. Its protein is CASSIRDREETQYF.

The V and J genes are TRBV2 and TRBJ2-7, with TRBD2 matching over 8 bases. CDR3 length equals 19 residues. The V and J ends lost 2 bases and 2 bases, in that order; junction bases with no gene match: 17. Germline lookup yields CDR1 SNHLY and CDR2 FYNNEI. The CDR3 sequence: CASSEFEWYGLAETYEQYF. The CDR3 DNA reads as TGTGCCAGCAGTGAATTCGAGTGGTATGGACTAGCTGAGACCTACGAGCAGTACTTC.

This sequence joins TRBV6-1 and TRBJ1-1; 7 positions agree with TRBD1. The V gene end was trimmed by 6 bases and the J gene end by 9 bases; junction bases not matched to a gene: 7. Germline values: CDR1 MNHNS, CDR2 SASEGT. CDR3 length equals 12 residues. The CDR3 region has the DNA TGTGCCAGCAGCCCCTCGGGACAGAAAGCTTTCTTT. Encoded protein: CASSPSGQKAFF.

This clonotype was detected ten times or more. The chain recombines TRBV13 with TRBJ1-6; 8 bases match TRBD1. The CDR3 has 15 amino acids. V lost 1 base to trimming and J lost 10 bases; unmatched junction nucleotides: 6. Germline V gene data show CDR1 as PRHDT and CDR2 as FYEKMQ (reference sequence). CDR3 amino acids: CASSLARTGKSPLHF. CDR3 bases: TGTGCCAGCAGCTTAGCCCGGACAGGGAAATCACCCCTCCACTTT. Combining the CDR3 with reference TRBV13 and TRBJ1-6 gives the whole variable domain AAGVIQSPRHLIKEKRETATLKCYPIPRHDTVYWYQQGPGQDPQFLISFYEKMQSDKGSIPDRFSAQQFSDYHSELNMSSLELGDSALYFCASSLARTGKSPLHFGNGTRLTVT.

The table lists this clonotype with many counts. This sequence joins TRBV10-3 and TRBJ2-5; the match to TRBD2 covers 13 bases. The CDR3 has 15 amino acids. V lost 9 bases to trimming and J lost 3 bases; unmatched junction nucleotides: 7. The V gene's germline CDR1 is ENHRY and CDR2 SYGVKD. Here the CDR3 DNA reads TGTGCCATTAAGGACGGGACTAGCGGGGAAGAGACCCAGTACTTC. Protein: CAIKDGTSGEETQYF.

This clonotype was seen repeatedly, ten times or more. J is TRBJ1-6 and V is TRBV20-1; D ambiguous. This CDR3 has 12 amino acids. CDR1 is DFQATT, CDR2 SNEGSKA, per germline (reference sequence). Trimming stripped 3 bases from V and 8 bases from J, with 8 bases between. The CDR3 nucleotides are TGCAGTGCTAGGACCCAAGATTCACCCCTCCACTTT. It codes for CSARTQDSPLHF.

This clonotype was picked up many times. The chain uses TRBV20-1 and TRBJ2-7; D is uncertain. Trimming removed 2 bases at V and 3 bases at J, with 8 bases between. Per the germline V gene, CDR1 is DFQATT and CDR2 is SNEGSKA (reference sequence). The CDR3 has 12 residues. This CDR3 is CSARPSIYEQYF. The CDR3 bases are TGCAGTGCTAGACCGAGTATCTACGAGCAGTACTTC.

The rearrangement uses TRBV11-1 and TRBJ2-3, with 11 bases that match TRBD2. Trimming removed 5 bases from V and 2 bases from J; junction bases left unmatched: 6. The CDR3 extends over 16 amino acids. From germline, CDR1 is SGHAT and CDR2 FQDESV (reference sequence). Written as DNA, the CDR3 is TGTGCCAGCAGCCCCAGACTAGCGGGGACCACAGATACGCAGTATTTT. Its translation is CASSPRLAGTTDTQYF.

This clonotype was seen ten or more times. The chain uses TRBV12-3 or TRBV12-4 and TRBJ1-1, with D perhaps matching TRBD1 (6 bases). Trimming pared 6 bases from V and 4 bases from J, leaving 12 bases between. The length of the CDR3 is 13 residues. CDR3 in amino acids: CASRLLQGTEAFF. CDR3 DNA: TGTGCCAGCAGACTACTACAGGGCACTGAAGCTTTCTTT.

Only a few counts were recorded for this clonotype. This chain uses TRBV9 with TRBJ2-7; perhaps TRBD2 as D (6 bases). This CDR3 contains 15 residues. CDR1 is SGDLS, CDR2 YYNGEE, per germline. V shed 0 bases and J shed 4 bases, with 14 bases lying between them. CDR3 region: CASSVAGVGSYEQYF. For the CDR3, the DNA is TGTGCCAGCAGCGTAGCGGGAGTCGGCTCGTACGAGCAGTACTTC.

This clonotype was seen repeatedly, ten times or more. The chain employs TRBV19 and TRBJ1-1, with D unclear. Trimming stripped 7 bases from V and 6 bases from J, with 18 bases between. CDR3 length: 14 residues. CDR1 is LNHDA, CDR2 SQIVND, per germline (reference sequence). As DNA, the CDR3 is TGTGCCAGTACCGATAGACGGCAGAGGGCTGAAGCTTTCTTT. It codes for CASTDRRQRAEAFF.

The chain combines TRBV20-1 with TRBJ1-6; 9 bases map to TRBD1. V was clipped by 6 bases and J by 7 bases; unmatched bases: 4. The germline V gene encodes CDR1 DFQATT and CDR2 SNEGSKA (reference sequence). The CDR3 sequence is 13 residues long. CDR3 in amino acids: CSARGQGNSPLHF. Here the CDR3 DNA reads TGCAGTGCCCGGGGACAGGGAAATTCACCCCTCCACTTT.

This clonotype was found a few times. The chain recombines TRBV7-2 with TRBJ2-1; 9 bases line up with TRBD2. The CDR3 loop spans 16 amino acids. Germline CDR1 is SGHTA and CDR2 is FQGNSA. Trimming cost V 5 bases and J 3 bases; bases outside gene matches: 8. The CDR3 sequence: CASSRVRLAVYNEQFF. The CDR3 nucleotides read TGTGCCAGCAGCCGAGTACGACTAGCGGTCTACAATGAGCAGTTCTTC. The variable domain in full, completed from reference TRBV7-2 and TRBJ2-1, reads GAGVSQSPSNKVTEKGKDVELRCDPISGHTALYWYRQSLGQGLEFLIYFQGNSAPDKSGLPSDRFSAERTGGSVSTLTIQRTQQEDSAVYLCASSRVRLAVYNEQFFGPGTRLTVL.

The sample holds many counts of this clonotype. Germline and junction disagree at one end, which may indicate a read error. The CDR3 DNA sequence: TGTGCCAGCAGCCCGACAGGGGGGTACTATGGCTACACCTTC. This translates into CASSPTGGYYGYTF. The chain has TRBV5-1 and TRBJ1-2; 9 bases map to TRBD1. Per the germline V gene, CDR1 is SGHRS and CDR2 is YFSETQ. CDR3 length equals 14 residues.

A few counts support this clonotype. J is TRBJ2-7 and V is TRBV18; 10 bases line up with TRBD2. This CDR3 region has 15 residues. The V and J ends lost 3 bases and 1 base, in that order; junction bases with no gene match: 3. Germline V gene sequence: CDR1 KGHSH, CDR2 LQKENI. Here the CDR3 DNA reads TGTGCCAGCTCACCCACTAGCGGGGTGTCCTACGAGCAGTACTTC. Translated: CASSPTSGVSYEQYF. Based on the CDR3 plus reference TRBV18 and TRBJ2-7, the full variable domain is NAGVMQNPRHLVRRRGQEARLRCSPMKGHSHVYWYRQLPEEGLKFMVYLQKENIIDESGMPKERFSAEFPKEGPSILRIQQVVRGDSAAYFCASSPTSGVSYEQYFGPGTRLTVT.

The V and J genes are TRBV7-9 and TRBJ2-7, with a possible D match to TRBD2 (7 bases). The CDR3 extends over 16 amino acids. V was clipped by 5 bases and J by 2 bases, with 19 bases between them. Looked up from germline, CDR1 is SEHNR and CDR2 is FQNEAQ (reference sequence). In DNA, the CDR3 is TGTGCCAGCAGCGACGACGGGGGGCCTAAAGCCTACGAGCAGTACTTC. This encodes CASSDDGGPKAYEQYF.

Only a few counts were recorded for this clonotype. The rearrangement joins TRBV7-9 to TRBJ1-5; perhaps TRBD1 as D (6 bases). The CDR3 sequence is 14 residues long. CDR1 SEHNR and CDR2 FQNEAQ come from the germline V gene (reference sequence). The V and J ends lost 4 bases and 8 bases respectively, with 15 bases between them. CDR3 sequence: CASSSTRGSKPQHF. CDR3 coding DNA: TGTGCCAGCAGCTCCACCAGGGGCTCAAAGCCCCAGCATTTT.

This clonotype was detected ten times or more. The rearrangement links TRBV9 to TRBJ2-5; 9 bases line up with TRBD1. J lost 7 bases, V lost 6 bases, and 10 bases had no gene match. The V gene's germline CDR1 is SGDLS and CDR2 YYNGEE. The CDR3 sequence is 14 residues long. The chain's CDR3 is CASTAGQGRGTQYF. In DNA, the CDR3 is TGTGCCAGCACCGCGGGACAGGGAAGAGGGACCCAGTACTTC. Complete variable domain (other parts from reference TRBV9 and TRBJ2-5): DSGVTQTPKHLITATGQRVTLRCSPRSGDLSVYWYQQSLDQGLQFLIQYYNGEERAKGNILERFSAQQFPDLHSELNLSSLELGDSALYFCASTAGQGRGTQYFGPGTRLLVL.

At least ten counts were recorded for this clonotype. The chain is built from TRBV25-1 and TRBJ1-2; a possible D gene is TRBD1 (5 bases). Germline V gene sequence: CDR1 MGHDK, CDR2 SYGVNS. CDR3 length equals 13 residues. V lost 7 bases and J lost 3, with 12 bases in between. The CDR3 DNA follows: TGTGCCAGCAATCCCTGGGGGGACTATGGCTACACCTTC. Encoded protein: CASNPWGDYGYTF.

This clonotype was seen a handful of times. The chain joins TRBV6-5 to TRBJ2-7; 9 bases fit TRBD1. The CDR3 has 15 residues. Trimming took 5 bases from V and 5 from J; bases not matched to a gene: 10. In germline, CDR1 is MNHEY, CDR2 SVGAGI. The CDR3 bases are TGTGCCAGCAGTACCCTGGGGACAGGGATGAACGAGCAGTACTTC. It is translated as CASSTLGTGMNEQYF.

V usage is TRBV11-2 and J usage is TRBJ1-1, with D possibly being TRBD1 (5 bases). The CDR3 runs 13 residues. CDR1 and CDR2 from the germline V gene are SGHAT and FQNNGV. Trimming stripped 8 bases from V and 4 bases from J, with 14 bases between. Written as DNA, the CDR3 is TGTGCCAGCGAACGGGGCGGGGGCACTGAAGCTTTCTTT. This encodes CASERGGGTEAFF.

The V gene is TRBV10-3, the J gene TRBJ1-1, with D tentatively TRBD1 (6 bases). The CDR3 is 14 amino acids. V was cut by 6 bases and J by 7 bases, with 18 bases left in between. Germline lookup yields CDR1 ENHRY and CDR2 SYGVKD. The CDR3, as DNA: TGTGCCATCAGGGGGGGGCGGAATCAATATGAAGCTTTCTTT. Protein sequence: CAIRGGRNQYEAFF.